A single sample gave rise to the 18 T cell receptor beta chains below, sequenced in a study of cytomegalovirus exposure and HLA in healthy donors. The PCR had 60 Vbeta and 13 Jbeta primers. TCRdb's copy holds only in-frame clones and misses some; the assay was immunoSEQ multiplex PCR. This table has approximately 120,000 clones, over 9.5% appearing once. Sequencing used PBMCs. The receptor set was obtained from a woman aged 18-35 years in good health and CMV-seropositive.

The chain recombines TRBV7-3 with TRBJ1-1; the match to TRBD1 covers 8 bases. CDR1 is SGHTA and CDR2 is FQGTGA in the germline V gene. The CDR3 has 13 amino acids. The V gene end was trimmed by 4 bases and the J gene end by 5 bases; junction bases not matched to a gene: 3. This CDR3 reads CASSSQGGTEAFF. Written as DNA, the CDR3 is TGTGCCAGCAGCTCACAGGGGGGTACTGAAGCTTTCTTT.

The table lists this clone with a few counts. V and J are TRBV25-1 and TRBJ2-2; perhaps TRBD2 as D (6 bases). The CDR3 totals 16 residues. CDR1 is MGHDK, CDR2 SYGVNS, per germline. Trimming stripped 3 bases from V and 9 bases from J, with 20 bases between. The CDR3 sequence: CASSDTGVFGSRELFF. CDR3 DNA sequence: TGTGCCAGCAGTGATACGGGAGTCTTTGGTTCACGGGAGCTGTTTTTT.

This clone was seen more than once but under ten times. The chain joins TRBV7-3 to TRBJ1-2, with TRBD1 identical over 8 bases. V lost 0 bases, J lost 8 bases, and 11 bases stayed unmatched. Per the germline V gene, CDR1 is SGHTA and CDR2 is FQGTGA. This CDR3 spans 16 amino acids. The CDR3 DNA follows: TGTGCCAGCAGCTTAACAGGAGGGACAGGAACTTCAGGCTACACCTTC. Its protein product is CASSLTGGTGTSGYTF.

This chain uses TRBV28 with TRBJ1-5, with TRBD1 as a possible D gene (6 bases). This CDR3 is built from 12 residues. The germline V gene has CDR1 MDHEN and CDR2 SYDVKM. Trimming took off 7 bases at V and 6 bases at J, with 10 bases between the two ends. The CDR3: CASKTGTQPQHF. The CDR3 nucleotides are TGTGCCAGCAAAACAGGGACTCAGCCCCAGCATTTT.

In this sample, this clone turned up a few times. The gene calls are TRBV6-5 and TRBJ1-1; the match to TRBD1 covers 9 bases. The CDR3 length is 13 residues. Germline CDR1 reads MNHEY; CDR2 reads SVGAGI. V dropped 3 bases and J dropped 7; count of bases not matched to a gene: 3. CDR3 region: CASSYGTGFEAFF. The CDR3 DNA is TGTGCCAGCAGTTATGGGACAGGGTTTGAAGCTTTCTTT.

About this clone itself: Compared with germline, one end of the junction differs, possibly owing to a read error. The J gene is TRBJ2-7, the V gene TRBV4-1, with a tentative D call TRBD1 (6 bases). The V gene's germline CDR1 is MGHRA and CDR2 YSYEKL. This CDR3 is built from 15 residues. CDR3 sequence (DNA): TGCGCCAGCAGCCGACAAGGGGACACCAAATACGGGCAGTACTTC. Its translation: CASSRQGDTKYGQYF.

This clone was detected only a few times. Written as DNA, the CDR3 is TGTGCCAGCAGCTATGACAGGGGCACTGAAGCTTTCTTT. This encodes CASSYDRGTEAFF. V and J are TRBV7-6 and TRBJ1-1; 8 bases map to TRBD1. The CDR3 has 13 amino acids. Trimming took 4 bases from V and 4 from J; bases not matched to a gene: 2. Germline CDR1 reads SGHVS; CDR2 reads FNYEAQ.

The V call is TRBV6-1, the J call TRBJ1-1; D uncertain. The CDR3 runs 12 residues. Germline V gene data show CDR1 as MNHNS and CDR2 as SASEGT. The ends were cut back, 1 base at V and 9 bases at J, with 9 bases in the middle. CDR3: CASSEGHLKAFF. CDR3 nucleotides: TGTGCCAGCAGTGAAGGGCACCTTAAAGCTTTCTTT.

This clone was observed a few times. The genes are TRBV7-3 and TRBJ2-2; D might be TRBD2 (5 bases). V was clipped by 3 bases and J by 5 bases, with 13 bases between them. Germline loops: CDR1 SGHTA, CDR2 FQGTGA. The CDR3 contains 15 residues. The CDR3 DNA is TGTGCCAGCAGCTTGTCGATTTCGGGGACCGGGGAGCTGTTTTTT. As protein: CASSLSISGTGELFF.

The chain employs TRBV7-9 and TRBJ2-5, with a weak D call TRBD1 (5 bases). Judging by the DNA end, TRBJ2-7 fits better; the J call may be wrong. CDR1 and CDR2 (germline): SEHNR, FQNEAQ (reference sequence). The CDR3 contains 13 residues. The CDR3 spells CASSPRQNYEQYF. The CDR3 coding sequence is TGTGCCAGCAGCCCCCGACAGAATTACGAGCAGTACTTC.

This clone was observed a few times. This chain uses TRBV27 with TRBJ1-5; 9 bases align to TRBD1. Losses at the gene ends were 4 bases for V and 2 bases for J; bases not matched to a gene: 3. The germline gives CDR1 MNHEY, CDR2 SMNVEV (reference sequence). CDR3 size: 15 residues. The CDR3, as DNA: TGTGCCAGCAGTTACCGGACAGGGGGCAATCAGCCCCAGCATTTT. It yields the protein CASSYRTGGNQPQHF.

In this sample, this clone turned up a few times. The chain employs TRBV6-5 and TRBJ1-2, with TRBD1 matching over 9 bases. This CDR3 spans 14 amino acids. Germline CDR1 reads MNHEY; CDR2 reads SVGAGI. V trimming: 5 bases; J trimming: 7 bases; junction bases outside the gene matches: 8. In DNA, the CDR3 is TGTGCCAGCAGTACGGACAGGGGTTTGAGTGGCTACACCTTC. Translation gives CASSTDRGLSGYTF.

This clone was detected only a few times. The chain uses TRBV6-4 and TRBJ2-1; tentative D call: TRBD2 (6 bases). The V gene lost 0 bases and the J gene lost 9 bases, with 12 bases spanning the gap. Germline values: CDR1 MRHNA, CDR2 SNTAGT. The length of the CDR3 is 14 residues. This CDR3 is CASSDSGLGREQFF. CDR3 in DNA: TGTGCCAGCAGTGACTCGGGACTGGGGCGTGAGCAGTTCTTC.

This clone appeared a few times. The genes are TRBV5-1 and TRBJ2-1, with D unclear. The CDR3 has 11 amino acids. Germline V CDR1 and CDR2: SGHRS, YFSETQ. V was pared by 2 bases and J by 6 bases, with 3 bases between. CDR3 coding DNA: TGCGCCAGCAGCTTTAGCAATGAGCAGTTCTTC. Translating gives CASSFSNEQFF.

The chain employs TRBV19 and TRBJ1-2, with a tentative D call TRBD1 (6 bases). CDR1 and CDR2 from the germline V gene are LNHDA and SQIVND (reference sequence). V lost 7 bases to trimming and J lost 6 bases, with 12 bases between them. The CDR3 covers 12 residues. CDR3 amino acids: CASNRRQDGYTF. CDR3 in DNA: TGTGCCAGTAACAGAAGACAGGATGGCTACACCTTC.

This clone was counted only a few times. The J gene is TRBJ1-2, the V gene TRBV10-3; D not resolved. The germline V gene encodes CDR1 ENHRY and CDR2 SYGVKD. The CDR3 has 14 residues. Trimming removed 5 bases at V and 6 bases at J, with 16 bases between. CDR3 DNA: TGTGCCATCAGTCGGGAACAAACAAGCGATGGCTACACCTTC. Protein sequence: CAISREQTSDGYTF.

This clone appeared a few times. The V and J genes are TRBV5-6 and TRBJ2-5, with TRBD1 as a possible D gene (5 bases). The CDR3 covers 13 residues. The germline CDR1 and CDR2 sequences are SGHDT and YYEEEE. Trimming shortened V by 4 bases and J by 2 bases, and 9 bases separated the two germline ends. The CDR3 here is CASSIGHQETQYF. For the CDR3, the DNA is TGTGCCAGCAGCATCGGACATCAAGAGACCCAGTACTTC.

The chain joins TRBV30 to TRBJ2-2; the D is unclear. CDR3 size: 13 residues. The V end lost 4 bases, the J end lost 4 bases, and 10 bases lay between the germline ends. Germline CDR1 and CDR2: GTSNPN and SVGIG (reference sequence). Here the CDR3 reads CAWNRGPTGELFF. CDR3 nucleotides: TGTGCCTGGAACCGCGGTCCCACCGGGGAGCTGTTTTTT.